This TCR beta chain was recorded in a study of blood T cell repertoires in COVID-19. Background on the study: Researchers got acute and convalescent COVID-19 samples from the United States, Italy and Spain.

Participant age was roughly 18 to 95 years, and participants resided in about two dozen US areas. With 4 bases clipped from V and 4 bases from J, the junction kept 4 bases outside the gene matches. The CDR3 contains 14 residues. CDR1 is SGDLS, CDR2 YYNGEE, per germline. In the source study's methods: Amplified reference gene primers provided the basis for estimating nucleated cell counts. The repertoire was sequenced with immunoSEQ multiplex PCR; TCRdb's copy has only in-frame clones and lacks some. From that table come the V and J calls and clone size; the DNA was used to work out D and trimming. There are 400,000 to 550,000 clones in the sample; around 90% occur only once, and about 2% lies in the top ten.

What was sequenced was PBMCs or T cells enriched from blood (not recorded which). This receptor was identified in a woman between 18 and 29 years old with acute COVID-19. The chain combines TRBV9 with TRBJ2-2; TRBD1 matches 7 bases. The CDR3 DNA reads as TGTGCCAGCAGCCCGGGACAGTTCACCGGGGAGCTGTTTTTT. Protein product: CASSPGQFTGELFF.